Here is one T cell receptor beta chain with its context. The target antigen is unknown. Amplification of TCR beta CDR3 regions used RNA as the template. Carried out on the TCR CDR3, a first-round RT-PCR used the HTBI primer set. TCRdb processed the multiplex PCR reads anew with MiXCR; each CDR3 protein has one entry. The sample holds roughly 290,000 distinct CDR3 sequences; approximately 15% are singletons and the top ten take 55% to 60%. This specimen belongs to a study of T cells in Graves' hyperthyroidism and ophthalmopathy. Study-level background: Before treatment of any kind, peripheral blood was taken at initial diagnosis. General study results and limits: Blood held most thyroid clonotypes expanded above 0.001 frequency.

Germline V CDR1 and CDR2: MNHNS, SASEGT. This CDR3 spans 15 amino acids. Trimming removed 4 bases from V and 8 bases from J; junction bases left unmatched: 8. For ophthalmopathy patients, the Clinical Activity Score was at least 3 and the NOSPECS grade at least 4; duration was under 3 months. The sequence was collected from a woman aged 55-69 years with Graves' ophthalmopathy. The rearrangement links TRBV6-1 to TRBJ1-6, with 7 bases lining up with TRBD1. Material for sequencing was blood. CDR3 in amino acids: CASSASTGKYSPLHF. For the CDR3, the DNA is TGTGCCAGCAGTGCATCGACAGGGAAGTATTCACCCCTCCACTTT.